This T cell receptor beta chain derives from a study of T cell responses to AZD1222 COVID-19 vaccine. Study-level points and caveats: Spike-specific TCR breadth and depth both grew after two AZD1222 doses. The donor cohort was predominantly white British with a female majority, and clonal diversity may have been underestimated. Nearly half of spike-specific TCRs reportedly target variant regions that are unmutated in the B.1.351 and B.1.1.7 variants.

This CDR3 comprises 15 residues. V shed 1 base and J shed 9 bases, with 14 bases lying between them. CDR1 and CDR2 (germline): SGHRS, YFSETQ. This clone has just a few counts. As yet, its antigen is unknown. TCRdb's copy holds only in-frame clones and misses some; the assay was immunoSEQ multiplex PCR. This table holds 100,000 to 150,000 clones, around 85% found once. The source material was peripheral blood, sampled on day 0 of AZD1222 vaccination. This chain joins TRBV5-1 and TRBJ1-6, with D unresolved. This receptor was identified in an adult in good health. The chain's CDR3 is CASSLSGDLSSPLHF. In DNA form, the CDR3 reads TGCGCCAGCAGCTTGAGCGGCGACCTGTCTTCACCCCTCCACTTT.